This T cell receptor (beta chain) was obtained from a study of cytotoxic CD8 clonotypes in ibrutinib-treated CLL. About the study: Patient counts were around 12 relapsed/refractory, about 14 treatment-naive and 17 to 18 IGHV unmutated.

This CDR3 has 10 amino acids. CDR1 and CDR2 from the germline V gene are LNHNV and YYDKDF (reference sequence). Profiled with immunoSEQ multiplex PCR; TCRdb holds only in-frame clones, not every one. The sample shows roughly 160,000 clones, 81% of them seen only once. The sample in question was PBMCs, obtained after 12 months of ibrutinib treatment. The TCR originated in a human donor with chronic lymphocytic leukemia. J is TRBJ1-2 and V is TRBV15; D is unclear. CDR3 in DNA: TGTGTCTTTAGAGCCTATGGCTACACCTTC. Translated, it gives CVFRAYGYTF.